The 15 T cell receptor beta chains listed next were all sequenced from one sample in a study of T-cell reconstitution after alpha-beta-depleted transplantation in children. The library targeted TCRbeta and was prepared with unique molecular identifiers. Each CDR3 protein gets one entry after TCRdb re-called the PCR reads with MiXCR. Of about 300,000 distinct CDR3 sequences in the sample, 10% were seen once. The sequenced sample was PBMCs, obtained before TCRalphabeta/CD19-depleted stem cell transplant. These receptors all stem from a boy younger than two with acute myeloid leukemia, due to receive a stem cell transplant.

This clonotype occurred many times. The rearrangement joins TRBV20-1 to TRBJ1-5, with 7 bases fitting TRBD1. CDR3 size: 16 residues. Germline trimming cut 5 bases from V and 0 bases from J; bases unmatched to any gene: 10. Germline loops: CDR1 DFQATT, CDR2 SNEGSKA (reference sequence). The CDR3 reads CSARDSGMLSNQPQHF. In DNA, the CDR3 is TGCAGTGCTCGGGACAGCGGTATGCTTAGCAATCAGCCCCAGCATTTT.

This clonotype was detected ten times or more. The CDR3 is CASSGRGGGYEQYF. In nucleotides, the CDR3 is TGCGCCAGCAGCGGGAGGGGAGGAGGCTACGAGCAGTACTTC. The gene calls are TRBV5-1 and TRBJ2-7, with 7 bases fitting TRBD2. V lost 4 bases to trimming and J lost 3 bases; unmatched junction nucleotides: 7. The CDR3 length is 14 residues. Looked up from germline, CDR1 is SGHRS and CDR2 is YFSETQ.

This clonotype was observed many times. V gene TRBV10-3 combines with J gene TRBJ2-3; TRBD1 matches at 7 bases. Trimming removed 3 bases from V and 4 bases from J; junction bases left unmatched: 10. Germline V gene data show CDR1 as ENHRY and CDR2 as SYGVKD. CDR3 size: 16 residues. CDR3 coding DNA: TGTGCCATCAGTGATGAGGGACAGTCAGGGGCAGATACGCAGTATTTT. Its protein is CAISDEGQSGADTQYF.

This clonotype was recorded a few times. The rearrangement uses TRBV7-2 and TRBJ1-4, with a weak D call TRBD1 (6 bases). CDR1 is SGHTA, CDR2 FQGNSA, per germline. The CDR3 length is 16 residues. The ends were cut back, 6 bases at V and 5 bases at J, with 19 bases in the middle. CDR3 in amino acids: CASSYQSGTINEKLFF. The CDR3 bases are TGTGCCAGCAGTTACCAGAGCGGGACAATAAATGAAAAACTGTTTTTT.

This clonotype was counted ten times or more. V and J are TRBV3-1 and TRBJ1-1, with 10 bases lining up with TRBD1. In germline, CDR1 is LGHDT, CDR2 YNNKEL (reference sequence). This CDR3 spans 16 amino acids. Losses at the gene ends were 4 bases for V and 5 bases for J; bases not matched to a gene: 10. The CDR3 sequence is CASSPSDRGFGTEAFF. In nucleotides, the CDR3 is TGTGCCAGCAGCCCCTCGGACAGGGGGTTTGGAACTGAAGCTTTCTTT.

This clonotype appeared many times. The V and J genes are TRBV28 and TRBJ2-7, with 7 nucleotides matching TRBD2. The germline gives CDR1 MDHEN, CDR2 SYDVKM. The CDR3 sequence is 14 residues long. Trimming took 7 bases from V and 6 from J; bases not matched to a gene: 12. The CDR3: CASILGGVSSEQYF. CDR3 nucleotide sequence: TGTGCCAGCATCCTGGGAGGGGTCTCTTCCGAGCAGTACTTC.

This clonotype has a handful of counts. The chain recombines TRBV19 with TRBJ2-7, with 7 bases that match TRBD2. J gave up 2 bases and V 2 bases, and 9 bases lay outside the gene matches. This CDR3 comprises 16 residues. Per the germline V gene, CDR1 is LNHDA and CDR2 is SQIVND (reference sequence). This chain's CDR3 is CASSIMAGRGAYEQYF. CDR3 coding DNA: TGTGCCAGTAGTATAATGGCAGGCCGGGGGGCCTACGAGCAGTACTTC.

Many counts were recorded for this clonotype. The chain recombines TRBV28 with TRBJ2-4; 7 positions match TRBD1. Germline V lookup: CDR1 MDHEN, CDR2 SYDVKM. V gave up 5 bases and J gave up 4 bases; unmatched junction bases: 5. CDR3 size: 14 residues. The CDR3 DNA sequence: TGTGCCAGCAGTCCACAGGGGCCAAAAAACATTCAGTACTTC. This encodes CASSPQGPKNIQYF.

The chain recombines TRBV7-9 with TRBJ2-7; tentative D call: TRBD1 (6 bases). This CDR3 region has 15 residues. CDR1 and CDR2 (germline): SEHNR, FQNEAQ (reference sequence). V was cut by 3 bases and J by 5 bases, with 17 bases left in between. CDR3 DNA: TGTGCCAGCAGCTTTCGCAGGGGCCCGTCCGACGAGCAGTACTTC. Translating it yields CASSFRRGPSDEQYF.

The gene calls are TRBV7-9 and TRBJ1-4; 10 nucleotides match TRBD1. With 3 bases clipped from V and 4 bases from J, the junction kept 5 bases outside the gene matches. The CDR3 length is 16 residues. Germline CDR1 is SEHNR and CDR2 is FQNEAQ (reference sequence). The CDR3 here is CASSFPTGGFNEKLFF. The CDR3 nucleotides read TGTGCCAGCAGCTTCCCGACAGGGGGCTTTAATGAAAAACTGTTTTTT.

Many counts were recorded for this clonotype. The V gene is TRBV5-1, the J gene TRBJ2-2; D call uncertain. Trimming pared 2 bases from V and 6 bases from J, leaving 5 bases between. CDR1 and CDR2 from the germline V gene are SGHRS and YFSETQ. This CDR3 has 12 residues. The CDR3 protein is CASSFYPGELFF. The CDR3 DNA reads TGCGCCAGCAGCTTCTACCCCGGGGAGCTGTTTTTT.

The rearrangement uses TRBV6-1 and TRBJ2-7; a weak D match, TRBD2 (5 bases). The CDR3 covers 14 residues. The V and J ends lost 6 bases and 6 bases respectively, with 18 bases between them. Germline V gives CDR1 MNHNS, CDR2 SASEGT. The CDR3 coding sequence is TGTGCCAGCAGCCCCAAGAGGGAGAAGGTCGAGCAGTACTTC. It encodes CASSPKREKVEQYF.

This clonotype was counted many times. The chain is built from TRBV10-3 and TRBJ2-1, with D unresolved. Trimming pared 0 bases from V and 5 bases from J, leaving 8 bases between. The CDR3 has 14 residues. CDR1 and CDR2 from the germline V gene are ENHRY and SYGVKD. The CDR3 DNA is TGTGCCATCAGTGAGTCTACAGACCACAATGAGCAGTTCTTC. It is translated as CAISESTDHNEQFF.

This clonotype was found many times. The CDR3 region is CASSLPLAGGPNTQYF. In nucleotides, the CDR3 is TGTGCCAGCAGCTTACCCCTAGCGGGAGGGCCGAATACGCAGTATTTT. This chain connects TRBV7-2 to TRBJ2-3; 12 bases fit TRBD2. The germline V gene has CDR1 SGHTA and CDR2 FQGNSA. V gave up 2 bases and J gave up 7 bases; unmatched junction bases: 7. The CDR3 consists of 16 residues. Supplemented by reference TRBV7-2 and TRBJ2-3, the full variable domain reads GAGVSQSPSNKVTEKGKDVELRCDPISGHTALYWYRQSLGQGLEFLIYFQGNSAPDKSGLPSDRFSAERTGGSVSTLTIQRTQQEDSAVYLCASSLPLAGGPNTQYFGPGTRLTVL.

This clonotype was recorded at least ten times. The V call is TRBV7-9, the J call TRBJ2-1; D unresolved. Per the germline V gene, CDR1 is SEHNR and CDR2 is FQNEAQ (reference sequence). This CDR3 is 14 amino acids long. V was clipped by 3 bases and J by 5 bases, with 11 bases between them. This CDR3 is CASSFGEWHNEQFF. CDR3 in DNA: TGTGCCAGCAGCTTCGGCGAATGGCACAATGAGCAGTTCTTC.